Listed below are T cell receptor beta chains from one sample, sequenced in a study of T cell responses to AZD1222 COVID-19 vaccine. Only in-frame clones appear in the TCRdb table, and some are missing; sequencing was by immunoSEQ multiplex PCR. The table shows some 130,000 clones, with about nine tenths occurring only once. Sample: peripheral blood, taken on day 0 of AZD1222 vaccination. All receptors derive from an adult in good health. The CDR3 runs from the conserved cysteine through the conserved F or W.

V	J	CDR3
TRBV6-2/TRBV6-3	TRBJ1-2	CASSYPNDGYTF
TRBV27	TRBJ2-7	CASWGGPWEQYF
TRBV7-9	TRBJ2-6	CASSLVLGSSGANVLTF
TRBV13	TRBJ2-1	CASSLRYEQFF
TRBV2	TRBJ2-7	CASSYRGEVIYEQYF
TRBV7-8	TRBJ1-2	CASSRGGQGTGYTF
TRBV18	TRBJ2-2	CASSPSRNRGHSGELFF
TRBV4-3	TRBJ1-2	CASSQVQTGDGYTF
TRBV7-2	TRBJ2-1	CASSTTSVSYNEQFF
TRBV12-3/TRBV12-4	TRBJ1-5	CASSKTINQPQHF
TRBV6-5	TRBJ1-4	CASTSVATNEKLFF
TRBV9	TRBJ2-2	CASSVATSDPQNDGELFF
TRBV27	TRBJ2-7	CASSLGHRYEQYF
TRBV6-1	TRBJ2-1	CASSEDSGGRYNEQFF
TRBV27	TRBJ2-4	CASSNRDSVKNIQYF
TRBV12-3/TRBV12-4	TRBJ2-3	CASSLPPRNTQYF
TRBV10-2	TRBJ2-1	CASSEPDSRGQGIYNEQFF
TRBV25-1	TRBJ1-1	CASSPGADNTEAFF
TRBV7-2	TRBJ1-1	CASSLGRGLNTEAFF
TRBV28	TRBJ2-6	CASSLAGSGANVLTF
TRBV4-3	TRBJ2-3	CASSQKPAGGGGDTQYF
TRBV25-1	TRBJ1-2	CASSAQLGGYTF
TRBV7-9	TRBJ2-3	CASSSGVDTQYF
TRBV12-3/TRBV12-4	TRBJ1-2	CASSLRGGYTF
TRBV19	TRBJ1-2	CASSIAPGQGDGYTF
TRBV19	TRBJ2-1	CASSKAGGYNEQFF
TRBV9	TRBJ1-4	CASSVDRGGANEKLFF
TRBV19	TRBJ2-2	CARGSGELFF
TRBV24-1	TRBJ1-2	CATSETGTGGENGYTF
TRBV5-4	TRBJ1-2	CASSSAGTPLYGYTF
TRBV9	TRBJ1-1	CASSVVDSLNTEAFF
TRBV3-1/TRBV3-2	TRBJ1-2	CASSQETHFYGYTF
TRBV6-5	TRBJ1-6	CASSYSRTGSRPLHF
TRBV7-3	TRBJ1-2	CASSLDGQVSYGYTF
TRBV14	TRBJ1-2	CASSHLTTGGDGYTF
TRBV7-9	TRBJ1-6	CASREQGAALNSPLHF
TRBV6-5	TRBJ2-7	CASSPGTGLDEQYF
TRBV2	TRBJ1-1	CASSEFAEAFF
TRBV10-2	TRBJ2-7	CASGGQGTYEQYF
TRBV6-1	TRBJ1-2	CASSDTPGLHYGYTF
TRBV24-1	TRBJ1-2	CATSAPTEGYGYTF
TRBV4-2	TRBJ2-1	CASSQATSGGARNEQFF